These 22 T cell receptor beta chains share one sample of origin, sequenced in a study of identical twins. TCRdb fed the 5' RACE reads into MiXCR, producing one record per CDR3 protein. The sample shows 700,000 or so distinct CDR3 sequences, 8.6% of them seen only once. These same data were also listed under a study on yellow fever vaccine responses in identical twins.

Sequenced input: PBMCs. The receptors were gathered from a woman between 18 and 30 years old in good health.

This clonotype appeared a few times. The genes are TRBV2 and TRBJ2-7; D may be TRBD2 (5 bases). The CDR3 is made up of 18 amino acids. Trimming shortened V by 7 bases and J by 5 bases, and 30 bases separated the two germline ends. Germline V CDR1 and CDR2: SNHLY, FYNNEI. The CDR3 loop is CASKVGPGLLILRDEQYF. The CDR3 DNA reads TGTGCCAGCAAGGTAGGGCCAGGACTCTTAATCCTACGGGACGAGCAGTACTTC. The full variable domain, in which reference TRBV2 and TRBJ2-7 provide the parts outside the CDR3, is EPEVTQTPSHQVTQMGQEVILRCVPISNHLYFYWYRQILGQKVEFLVSFYNNEISEKSEIFDDQFSVERPDGSNFTLKIRSTKLEDSAMYFCASKVGPGLLILRDEQYFGPGTRLTVT.

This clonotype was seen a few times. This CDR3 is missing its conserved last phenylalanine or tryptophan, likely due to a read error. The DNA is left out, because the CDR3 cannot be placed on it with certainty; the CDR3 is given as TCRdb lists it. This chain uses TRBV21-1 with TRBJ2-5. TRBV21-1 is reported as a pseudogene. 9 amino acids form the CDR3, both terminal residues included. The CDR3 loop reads CASSKEAEL.

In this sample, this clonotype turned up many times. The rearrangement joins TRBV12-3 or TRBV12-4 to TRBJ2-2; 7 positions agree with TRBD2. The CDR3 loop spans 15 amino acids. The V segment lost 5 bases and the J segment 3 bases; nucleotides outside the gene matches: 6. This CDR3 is CASSLQRDHTGELFF. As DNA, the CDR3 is TGTGCCAGCAGTCTCCAGCGGGATCACACCGGGGAGCTGTTTTTT.

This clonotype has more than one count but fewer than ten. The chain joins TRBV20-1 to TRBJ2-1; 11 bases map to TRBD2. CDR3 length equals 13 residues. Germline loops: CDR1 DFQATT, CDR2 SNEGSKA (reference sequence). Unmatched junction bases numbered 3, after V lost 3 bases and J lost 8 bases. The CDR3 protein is CSARTSGVHEQFF. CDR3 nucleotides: TGCAGTGCTAGGACTAGCGGGGTTCATGAGCAGTTCTTC.

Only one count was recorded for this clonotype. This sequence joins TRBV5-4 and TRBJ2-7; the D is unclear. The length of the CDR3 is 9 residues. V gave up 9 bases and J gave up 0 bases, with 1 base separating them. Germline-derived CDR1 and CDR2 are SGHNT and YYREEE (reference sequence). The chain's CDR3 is CAISYEQYF. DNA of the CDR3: TGTGCCATCTCCTACGAGCAGTACTTC.

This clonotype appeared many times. This CDR3 is CASSLSVSAEQYF. The CDR3 DNA is TGCGCCAGCAGCTTGTCGGTTTCGGCTGAGCAGTACTTC. The rearrangement joins TRBV5-1 to TRBJ2-7; D is undetermined. This CDR3 contains 13 residues. Trimming shortened V by 1 base and J by 7 bases, and 12 bases separated the two germline ends. Germline CDR1 is SGHRS and CDR2 is YFSETQ.

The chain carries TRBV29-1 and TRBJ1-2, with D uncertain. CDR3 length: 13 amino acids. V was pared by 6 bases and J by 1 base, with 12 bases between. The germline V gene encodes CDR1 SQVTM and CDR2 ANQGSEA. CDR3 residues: CSVSATDNYGYTF. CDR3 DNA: TGCAGCGTGTCAGCCACGGATAACTATGGCTACACCTTC.

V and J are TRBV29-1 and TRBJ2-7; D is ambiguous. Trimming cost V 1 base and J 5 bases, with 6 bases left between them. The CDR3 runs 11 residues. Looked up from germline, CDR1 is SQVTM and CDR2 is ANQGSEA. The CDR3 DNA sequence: TGCAGCGTTGAAGGAGGTCACGAGCAGTACTTC. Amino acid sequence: CSVEGGHEQYF.

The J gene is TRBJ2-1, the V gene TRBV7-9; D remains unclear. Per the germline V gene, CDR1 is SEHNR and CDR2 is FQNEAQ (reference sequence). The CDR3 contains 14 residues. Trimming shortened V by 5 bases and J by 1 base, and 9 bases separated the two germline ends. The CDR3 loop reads CASSPPRSYNEQFF. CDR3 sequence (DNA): TGTGCCAGCAGCCCTCCCCGGTCCTACAATGAGCAGTTCTTC.

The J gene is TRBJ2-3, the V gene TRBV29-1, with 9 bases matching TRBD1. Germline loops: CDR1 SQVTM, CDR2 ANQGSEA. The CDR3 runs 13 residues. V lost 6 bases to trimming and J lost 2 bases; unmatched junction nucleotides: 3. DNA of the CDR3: TGCAGCGTGGACAGGGGAGACACAGATACGCAGTATTTT. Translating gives CSVDRGDTDTQYF.

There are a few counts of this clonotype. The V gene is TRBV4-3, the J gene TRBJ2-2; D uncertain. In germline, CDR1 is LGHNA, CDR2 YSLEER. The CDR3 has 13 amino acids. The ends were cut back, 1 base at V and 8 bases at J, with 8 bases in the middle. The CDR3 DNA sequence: TGCGCCAGCAGCCAAGCCGATGCGGGGGAGCTGTTTTTT. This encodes CASSQADAGELFF.

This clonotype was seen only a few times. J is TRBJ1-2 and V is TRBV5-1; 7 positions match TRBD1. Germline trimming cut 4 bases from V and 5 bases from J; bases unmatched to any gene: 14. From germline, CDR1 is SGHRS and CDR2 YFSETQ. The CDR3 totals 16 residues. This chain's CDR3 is CASSHSLAETGYGYTF. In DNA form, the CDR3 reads TGCGCCAGCAGCCACTCTCTGGCCGAGACAGGGTATGGCTACACCTTC.

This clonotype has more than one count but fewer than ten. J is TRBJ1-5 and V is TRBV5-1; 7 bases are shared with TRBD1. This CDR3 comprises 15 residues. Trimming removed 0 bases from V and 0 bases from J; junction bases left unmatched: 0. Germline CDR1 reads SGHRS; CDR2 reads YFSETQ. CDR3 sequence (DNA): TGCGCCAGCAGCTTGGGGGACAGTAGCAATCAGCCCCAGCATTTT. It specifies CASSLGDSSNQPQHF.

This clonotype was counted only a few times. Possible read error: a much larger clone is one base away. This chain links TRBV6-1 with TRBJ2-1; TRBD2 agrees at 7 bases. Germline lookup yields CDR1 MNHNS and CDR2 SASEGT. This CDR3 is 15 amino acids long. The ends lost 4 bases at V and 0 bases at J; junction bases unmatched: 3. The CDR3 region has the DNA TGTGCCAGCAGTGGCAGCGGGATCTCCTACAATGAGCAGTTCTTC. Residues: CASSGSGISYNEQFF.

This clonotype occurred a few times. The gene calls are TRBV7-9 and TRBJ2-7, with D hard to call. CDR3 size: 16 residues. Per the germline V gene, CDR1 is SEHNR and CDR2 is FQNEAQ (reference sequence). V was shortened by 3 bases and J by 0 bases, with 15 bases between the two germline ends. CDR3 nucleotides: TGTGCCAGCAGCTTCAATGGGCAGGCGAACTCCTACGAGCAGTACTTC. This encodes CASSFNGQANSYEQYF.

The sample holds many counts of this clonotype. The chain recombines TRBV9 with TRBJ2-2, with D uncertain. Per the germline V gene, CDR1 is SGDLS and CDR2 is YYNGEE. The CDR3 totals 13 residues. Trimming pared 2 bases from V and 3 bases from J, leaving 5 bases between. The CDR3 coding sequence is TGTGCCAGCAGCGTGGTAGACACCGGGGAGCTGTTTTTT. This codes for CASSVVDTGELFF.

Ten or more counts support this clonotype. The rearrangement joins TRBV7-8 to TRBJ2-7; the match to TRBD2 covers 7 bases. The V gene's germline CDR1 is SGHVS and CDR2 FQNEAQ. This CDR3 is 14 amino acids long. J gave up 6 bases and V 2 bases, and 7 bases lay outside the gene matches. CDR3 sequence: CASSLSRGGGEQYF. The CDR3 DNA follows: TGTGCCAGCAGCTTAAGTCGGGGCGGGGGCGAGCAGTACTTC.

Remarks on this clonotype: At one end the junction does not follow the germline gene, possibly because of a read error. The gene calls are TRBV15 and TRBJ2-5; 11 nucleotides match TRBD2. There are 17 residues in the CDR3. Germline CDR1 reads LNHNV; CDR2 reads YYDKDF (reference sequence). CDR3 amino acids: CATSSMTSGKPQEAQYF. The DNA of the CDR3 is TGTGCCACCAGCAGCATGACTAGCGGGAAACCACAAGAGGCCCAGTACTTC.

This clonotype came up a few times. The CDR3 nucleotides read TGCGCCAGCAGCTTGGAAATGAGCTCCTACGAGCAGTACTTC. This encodes CASSLEMSSYEQYF. The chain links TRBV5-1 to TRBJ2-7; D not resolved. Trimming cost V 0 bases and J 0 bases, with 7 bases left between them. Germline CDR1 and CDR2: SGHRS and YFSETQ. The CDR3 sequence is 14 residues long. Full variable domain (rest looked up from reference TRBV5-1 and TRBJ2-7): KAGVTQTPRYLIKTRGQQVTLSCSPISGHRSVSWYQQTPGQGLQFLFEYFSETQRNKGNFPGRFSGRQFSNSRSEMNVSTLELGDSALYLCASSLEMSSYEQYFGPGTRLTVT.

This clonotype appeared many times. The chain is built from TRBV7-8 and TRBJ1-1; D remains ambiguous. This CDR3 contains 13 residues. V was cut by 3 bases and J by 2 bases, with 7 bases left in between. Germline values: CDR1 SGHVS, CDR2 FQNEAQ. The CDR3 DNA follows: TGTGCCAGCAGCTTTGAGGGAAACACTGAAGCTTTCTTT. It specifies CASSFEGNTEAFF.

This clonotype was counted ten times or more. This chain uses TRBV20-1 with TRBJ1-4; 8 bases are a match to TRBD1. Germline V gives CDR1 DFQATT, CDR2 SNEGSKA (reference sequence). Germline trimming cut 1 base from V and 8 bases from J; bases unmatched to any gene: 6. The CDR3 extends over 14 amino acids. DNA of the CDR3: TGCAGTGCTAGAGCCGGGACAGGACGAGAAAAACTGTTTTTT. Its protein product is CSARAGTGREKLFF.

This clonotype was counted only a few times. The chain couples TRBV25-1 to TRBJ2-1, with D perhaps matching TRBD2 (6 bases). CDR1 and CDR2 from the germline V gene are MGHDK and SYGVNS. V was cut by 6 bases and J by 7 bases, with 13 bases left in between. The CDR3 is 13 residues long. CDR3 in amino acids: CASRQSTRNEQFF. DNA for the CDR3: TGTGCCAGCAGACAATCGACTAGGAATGAGCAGTTCTTC.